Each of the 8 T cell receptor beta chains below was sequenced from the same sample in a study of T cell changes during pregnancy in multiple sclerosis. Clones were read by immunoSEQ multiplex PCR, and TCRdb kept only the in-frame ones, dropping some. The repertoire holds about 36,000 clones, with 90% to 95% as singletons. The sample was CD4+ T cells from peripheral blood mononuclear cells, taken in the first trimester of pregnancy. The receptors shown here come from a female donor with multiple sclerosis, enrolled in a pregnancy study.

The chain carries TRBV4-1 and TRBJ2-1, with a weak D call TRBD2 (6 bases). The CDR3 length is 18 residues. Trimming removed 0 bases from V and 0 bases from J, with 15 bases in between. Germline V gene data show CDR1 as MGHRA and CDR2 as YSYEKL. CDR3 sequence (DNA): TGCGCCAGCAGCCAAGAGGCGGTAGCGGTAACCTCCTACAATGAGCAGTTCTTC. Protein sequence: CASSQEAVAVTSYNEQFF.

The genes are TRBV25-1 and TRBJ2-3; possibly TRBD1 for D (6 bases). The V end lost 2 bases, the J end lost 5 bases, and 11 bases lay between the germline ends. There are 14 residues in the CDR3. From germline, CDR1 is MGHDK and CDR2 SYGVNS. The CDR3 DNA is TGTGCCAGCAGTGAACCAGGGGTACAAGATACGCAGTATTTT. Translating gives CASSEPGVQDTQYF.

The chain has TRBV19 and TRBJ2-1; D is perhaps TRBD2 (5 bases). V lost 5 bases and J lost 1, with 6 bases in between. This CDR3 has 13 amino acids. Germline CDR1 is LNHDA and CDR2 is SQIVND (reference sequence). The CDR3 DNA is TGTGCCAGTAGTGAGGGTTCCTACAATGAGCAGTTCTTC. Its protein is CASSEGSYNEQFF.

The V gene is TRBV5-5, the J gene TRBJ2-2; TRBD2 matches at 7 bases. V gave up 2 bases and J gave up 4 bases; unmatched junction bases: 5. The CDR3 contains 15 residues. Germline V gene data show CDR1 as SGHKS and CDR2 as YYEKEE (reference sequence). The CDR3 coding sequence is TGTGCCAGCAGCTTTCGGGAGGTCGGCACCGGGGAGCTGTTTTTT. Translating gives CASSFREVGTGELFF.

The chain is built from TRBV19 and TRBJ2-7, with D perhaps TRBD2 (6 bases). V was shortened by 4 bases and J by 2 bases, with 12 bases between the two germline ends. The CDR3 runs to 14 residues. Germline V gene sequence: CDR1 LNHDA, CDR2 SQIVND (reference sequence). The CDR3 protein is CASSTGGVAYEQYF. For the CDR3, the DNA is TGTGCCAGTAGTACGGGCGGGGTGGCCTACGAGCAGTACTTC.

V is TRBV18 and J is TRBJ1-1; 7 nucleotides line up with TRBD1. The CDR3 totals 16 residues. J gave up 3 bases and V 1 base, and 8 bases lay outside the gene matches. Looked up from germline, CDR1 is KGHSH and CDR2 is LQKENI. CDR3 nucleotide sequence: TGTGCCAGCTCACCACGACGACAGGGAGAGGACACTGAAGCTTTCTTT. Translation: CASSPRRQGEDTEAFF.

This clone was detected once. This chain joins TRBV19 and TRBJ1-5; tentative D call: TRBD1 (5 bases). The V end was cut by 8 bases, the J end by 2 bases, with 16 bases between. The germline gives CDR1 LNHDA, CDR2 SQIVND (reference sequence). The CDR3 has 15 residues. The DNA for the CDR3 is TGTGCCAGTTGTGCGGACACCCTTGGCAATCAGCCCCAGCATTTT. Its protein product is CASCADTLGNQPQHF. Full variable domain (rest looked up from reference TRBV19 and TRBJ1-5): DGGITQSPKYLFRKEGQNVTLSCEQNLNHDAMYWYRQDPGQGLRLIYYSQIVNDFQKGDIAEGYSVSREKKESFPLTVTSAQKNPTAFYLCASCADTLGNQPQHFGDGTRLSIL.

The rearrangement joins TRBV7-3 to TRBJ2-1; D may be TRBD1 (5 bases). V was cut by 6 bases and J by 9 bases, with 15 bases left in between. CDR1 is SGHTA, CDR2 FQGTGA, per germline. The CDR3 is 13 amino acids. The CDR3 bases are TGTGCCAGCAGTCCCGTTAGGGGCACTGAGCAGTTCTTC. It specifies CASSPVRGTEQFF.